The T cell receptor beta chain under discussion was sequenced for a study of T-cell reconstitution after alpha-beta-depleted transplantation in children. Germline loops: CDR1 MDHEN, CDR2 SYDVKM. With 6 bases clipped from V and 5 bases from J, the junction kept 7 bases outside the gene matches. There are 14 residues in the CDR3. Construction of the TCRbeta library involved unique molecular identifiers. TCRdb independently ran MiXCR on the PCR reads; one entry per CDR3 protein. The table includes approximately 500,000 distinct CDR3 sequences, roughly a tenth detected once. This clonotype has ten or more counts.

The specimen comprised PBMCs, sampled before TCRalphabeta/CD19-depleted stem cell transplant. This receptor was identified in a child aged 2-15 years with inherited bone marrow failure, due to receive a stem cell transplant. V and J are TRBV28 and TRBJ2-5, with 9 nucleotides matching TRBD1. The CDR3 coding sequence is TGTGCCAGCAGGGGACAGGGCAGCGGTGAGACCCAGTACTTC. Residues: CASRGQGSGETQYF.